The next 10 T cell receptor beta chains were all read from a single sample in a study of patients and donors after allogeneic stem cell transplantation. TCRdb analysed the RT-PCR reads with MiXCR anew, one entry per CDR3 protein. The data contain 400,000 to 500,000 distinct CDR3 sequences, 16% of them singletons. The specimen was blood, either unsorted or a sorted T cell fraction (not recorded which). These receptors originate from a human donor who was either an allogeneic HSCT recipient or a stem cell or donor lymphocyte infusion donor (not recorded which). It is not recorded whose cells these are; they may come from a transplant donor.

The chain is built from TRBV2 and TRBJ2-7; TRBD2 aligns across 8 bases. After removal of 5 bases from V and 2 bases from J, the junction contained 14 bases not matched to a gene. The germline CDR1 and CDR2 sequences are SNHLY and FYNNEI. The CDR3 extends over 17 amino acids. Here the CDR3 DNA reads TGTGCCAGCAGTCCCGGGACTAGTCCTAGGAGGACCTACGAGCAGTACTTC. As protein: CASSPGTSPRRTYEQYF.

This clonotype was found a few times. The chain has TRBV30 and TRBJ1-1; D is undetermined. CDR3 length: 11 residues. Trimming pared 0 bases from V and 7 bases from J, leaving 6 bases between. Germline CDR1 is GTSNPN and CDR2 is SVGIG (reference sequence). The CDR3 is CAWSVGVEAFF. The CDR3 DNA reads TGTGCCTGGAGTGTGGGTGTTGAAGCTTTCTTT.

This clonotype was detected many times. This chain links TRBV29-1 with TRBJ2-7; maybe TRBD1 (6 bases). CDR3 length equals 13 residues. Germline CDR1 SQVTM, CDR2 ANQGSEA. V was cut by 6 bases and J by 2 bases, with 14 bases left in between. This chain's CDR3 is CSVTGTQTYEQYF. The DNA for the CDR3 is TGCAGCGTGACCGGGACACAGACCTACGAGCAGTACTTC.

The V gene is TRBV4-3, the J gene TRBJ1-2, with D uncertain. The CDR3 has 13 amino acids. Germline V gene data show CDR1 as LGHNA and CDR2 as YSLEER. V lost 5 bases and J lost 7, with 14 bases in between. The CDR3 region has the DNA TGCGCCAGCAGCTTTCGTAGGGAGGGTGGCTACACCTTC. It specifies CASSFRREGGYTF.

The chain recombines TRBV27 with TRBJ1-5; D gene unclear. Trimming stripped 1 base from V and 2 bases from J, with 12 bases between. Germline values: CDR1 MNHEY, CDR2 SMNVEV (reference sequence). The CDR3 is 16 amino acids. The CDR3 nucleotides read TGTGCCAGCAGTTTATATGGAGGGAAGGGCAATCAGCCCCAGCATTTT. This sequence encodes CASSLYGGKGNQPQHF.

This rearrangement joins TRBV9 to TRBJ1-1; D may be TRBD1 (5 bases). Germline V gene sequence: CDR1 SGDLS, CDR2 YYNGEE. The length of the CDR3 is 14 residues. Between the trimmed V and J ends, which lost 4 bases and 5 bases, there was a span of 15 bases. CDR3 residues: CASSPRGVVTEAFF. DNA for the CDR3: TGTGCCAGCAGCCCCCGGGGGGTGGTAACTGAAGCTTTCTTT.

This chain uses TRBV4-1 with TRBJ2-7; D perhaps matches TRBD1 (5 bases). The V end was cut by 0 bases, the J end by 9 bases, with 15 bases between. From germline, CDR1 is MGHRA and CDR2 YSYEKL. The CDR3 is 14 residues long. CDR3 protein: CASSQDRAGPGQYF. The CDR3 region has the DNA TGCGCCAGCAGCCAAGATCGGGCAGGGCCCGGGCAGTACTTC.

This clonotype has ten or more counts. CDR3 loop: CASSQDTLAGLVDTQYF. CDR3 DNA sequence: TGTGCCAGCAGCCAAGACACACTAGCGGGATTGGTAGATACGCAGTATTTT. The chain is built from TRBV3-1 and TRBJ2-3; the match to TRBD2 covers 10 bases. Per the germline V gene, CDR1 is LGHDT and CDR2 is YNNKEL (reference sequence). The CDR3 length is 17 residues. Trimming at V came to 0 bases and at J to 5 bases, leaving 8 bases not matched to a gene.

This chain uses TRBV7-3 with TRBJ1-3, with TRBD1 identical over 8 bases. The germline V gene has CDR1 SGHTA and CDR2 FQGTGA. The V segment lost 4 bases and the J segment 3 bases; nucleotides outside the gene matches: 2. The length of the CDR3 is 14 residues. CDR3: CASSSGQVGNTIYF. In DNA form, the CDR3 reads TGTGCCAGCAGCTCGGGACAGGTTGGAAACACCATATATTTT.

The rearrangement joins TRBV12-3 or TRBV12-4 to TRBJ2-2; no clear D gene. V was shortened by 3 bases and J by 6 bases, with 8 bases between the two germline ends. The CDR3 spans 13 residues. The CDR3 coding sequence is TGTGCCAGCAGTTTCTCCGGTTCCGGGGAGCTGTTTTTT. Encoded protein: CASSFSGSGELFF.